This entry is about one T cell receptor (beta chain). The data belong to a study of blood T cell repertoires in COVID-19. In the study overall: The analysed material was cDNA or gDNA that came from T cells, B-cell-depleted T cells, or PBMCs.

This table comes from immunoSEQ multiplex PCR, and its TCRdb copy is limited to in-frame clones, with some not included. This table holds around 400,000 clones, about four fifths found once. Participants, 18 to 89 years old, spanned around 25 US areas. Two negative PCRs, clearance, or symptom resolution were required of recovered Cohort 3 donors. J lost 1 base, V lost 1 base, and 9 bases had no gene match. This CDR3 has 18 residues. Per the germline V gene, CDR1 is SEHNR and CDR2 is FQNEAQ (reference sequence). This receptor was taken from a woman between 45 and 60 years old who had recovered from COVID-19. Sequenced: PBMCs or T cells enriched from blood (not recorded which). The V call is TRBV7-9, the J call TRBJ1-3; 8 bases align to TRBD1. CDR3 sequence reads: CASSLGKTGVSSGNTIYF. The CDR3 nucleotides read TGTGCCAGCAGCTTAGGGAAGACAGGGGTTAGTTCTGGAAACACCATATATTTT.